This T cell receptor beta chain was sequenced during a study of blood T cells in healthy people across ages. With a J-beta primer mix and a sample-barcoded 5' primer, a second PCR ran about 7 to 12 cycles. All cDNA molecules were each tagged by a template-switch adaptor with 12 random nucleotides. TCRdb ran MiXCR on the 5' RACE reads and lists one entry per CDR3 protein. The data show 850,000 to 1,000,000 distinct CDR3 sequences, 45% to 60% seen once. Findings of the study overall: Comparison with aged donors showed that long-lived donors had more naive CD4+ cells and higher diversity. Expanded clonotype shifts may have been confounded, as the donors had an unknown CMV status. Unsorted PBMC input precluded a conclusive naive versus antigen-experienced comparison.

Germline CDR1 is SGHTA and CDR2 is FQGNSA. The CDR3 covers 14 residues. Trimming removed 1 base at V and 7 bases at J, with 10 bases between. Comments on this clonotype: Antigen: not known.

The TCR was taken from a woman aged 60-75 years in good health. Sequencing was carried out using blood. The J gene is TRBJ2-2, the V gene TRBV7-2, with unresolved D. CDR3 loop: CASSLELKVGELFF. In nucleotides, the CDR3 is TGTGCCAGCAGCTTAGAACTCAAAGTCGGGGAGCTGTTTTTT.